One T cell receptor (beta chain) is described in this entry. Its antigen remains unknown. This entry is derived from a study of regulatory T cells in long-lasting Graves disease. Study-level points and caveats: Reduced TCR diversity was observed in persistent Graves' patients versus newly diagnosed patients. Thyroid tissue went unexamined; only peripheral blood was analyzed. Under persistent disease, TRBV28, TRBJ1-2 and TRBJ2-5 were used preferentially.

Relying on iRepertoire HTBI primers and Arm-PCR of CDR3 regions, the team built TCR beta libraries. TCRdb re-called the multiplex PCR reads with MiXCR, one entry per CDR3 protein. The table shows roughly 450,000 distinct CDR3 sequences, with 23% occurring only once. The V and J ends lost 7 bases and 6 bases, in that order; junction bases with no gene match: 18. Germline V gene data show CDR1 as PRHDT and CDR2 as FYEKMQ (reference sequence). The CDR3 extends over 17 amino acids. Time point defined: persistent/refractory GD, antithyroid drugs over 5 years with positive TRAb. Preparation of the TCR library used RNA extracted from PBMCs. EDTA tubes received roughly 9 milliliters of collected peripheral blood.

The specimen comprised peripheral blood mononuclear cells (PBMCs), sampled when the disease was refractory, from a patient treated with antithyroid drugs. The TCR originated in a female donor with Graves disease. The chain uses TRBV13 and TRBJ2-3, with TRBD2 matching 8 bases. CDR3: CASTRHQTGRGEDTQYF. The CDR3 DNA reads as TGTGCCAGCACTCGACACCAGACCGGGAGGGGAGAGGATACGCAGTATTTT.